This T cell receptor (beta chain) originates from a study of PD-1 blockade in classical Hodgkin lymphoma. All the patients suffered relapse after autologous stem cell transplantation, and brentuximab vedotin exposure differed. Repertoires were generated with immunoSEQ multiplex PCR, while TCRdb's copy carries only in-frame clones and drops some. This sample yields some 100,000 clones, of which 80% to 95% are seen a single time; about 2.5% belongs to the top ten. V was shortened by 4 bases and J by 2 bases, with 14 bases between the two germline ends. The germline V gene encodes CDR1 MNHEY and CDR2 SMNVEV (reference sequence). The CDR3 loop spans 15 amino acids.

This sequence originates from a human donor with classical Hodgkin lymphoma. The gene calls are TRBV27 and TRBJ1-1, with D possibly TRBD1 on 6 matching bases. Sequencing was performed on peripheral blood mononuclear cells (PBMCs), taken at baseline. CDR3 coding DNA: TGTGCCAGCAGTTCAGGGAGGGGGGGCAACACTGAAGCTTTCTTT. The encoded protein is CASSSGRGGNTEAFF.